A single sample gave rise to the 9 T cell receptor beta chains below, sequenced in a study of OX40 agonist ivuxolimab in advanced cancers. Method: immunoSEQ multiplex PCR; TCRdb's copy keeps in-frame clones and lacks some. The table records 65,000 to 70,000 clones, roughly 81% of them present only once. Sequenced material: CD4+ or CD8+ T cells sorted from blood, taken in a trial of the OX40 agonist ivuxolimab. The source of these receptors is an adult with an advanced solid tumor such as melanoma, head and neck, liver or kidney cancer.

This chain joins TRBV10-2 and TRBJ1-1, with TRBD1 identical over 8 bases. CDR1 is WSHSY and CDR2 is SAAADI in the germline V gene. V dropped 7 bases and J dropped 2; count of bases not matched to a gene: 15. The CDR3 is 17 residues long. The chain's CDR3 is CASKKPTGGGGNTEAFF. In DNA, the CDR3 is TGCGCCAGCAAGAAACCAACAGGGGGGGGTGGCAACACTGAAGCTTTCTTT.

The chain combines TRBV11-2 with TRBJ1-1; TRBD1 matches at 7 bases. Germline V gene lookup returns CDR1 SGHAT and CDR2 FQNNGV. Trimming took 7 bases from V and 4 from J; bases not matched to a gene: 9. This CDR3 contains 14 residues. This CDR3 is CASKGHRGVTEAFF. The CDR3 coding sequence is TGTGCCAGCAAGGGGCACAGGGGTGTCACTGAAGCTTTCTTT. Full variable domain (missing parts from reference TRBV11-2 and TRBJ1-1): EAGVAQSPRYKIIEKRQSVAFWCNPISGHATLYWYQQILGQGPKLLIQFQNNGVVDDSQLPKDRFSAERLKGVDSTLKIQPAKLEDSAVYLCASKGHRGVTEAFFGQGTRLTVV.

The chain links TRBV6-5 to TRBJ2-7; TRBD1 agrees at 8 bases. Losses at the gene ends were 5 bases for V and 12 bases for J; bases not matched to a gene: 6. CDR3 length equals 11 residues. Germline V gene sequence: CDR1 MNHEY, CDR2 SVGAGI. The CDR3 loop reads CASSNRDRTYF. CDR3 nucleotide sequence: TGTGCCAGCAGTAACCGGGACAGGACGTACTTC.

This clone was counted many times. V is TRBV4-1 and J is TRBJ1-5; no clear D gene. The CDR3 has 13 amino acids. Germline lookup yields CDR1 MGHRA and CDR2 YSYEKL. Trimming stripped 0 bases from V and 6 bases from J, with 6 bases between. For the CDR3, the DNA is TGCGCCAGCAGCCAAGATGGGTTTCAGCCCCAGCATTTT. Translating it yields CASSQDGFQPQHF.

The V call is TRBV4-1, the J call TRBJ2-1, with TRBD2 matching over 9 bases. The CDR3 consists of 16 residues. V trimming: 8 bases; J trimming: 3 bases; junction bases outside the gene matches: 11. Germline CDR1 reads MGHRA; CDR2 reads YSYEKL. CDR3 sequence (DNA): TGCGCCAGCGGGTCTGGGCTAGCGGGGATCTACAATGAGCAGTTCTTC. Encoded protein: CASGSGLAGIYNEQFF.

The chain has TRBV7-2 and TRBJ1-3; D is unresolved. V was trimmed by 1 base and J by 0 bases, leaving 10 bases between them. Per germline, CDR1 SGHTA and CDR2 FQGNSA. This CDR3 has 16 amino acids. CDR3 residues: CASSLVGPSSGNTIYF. CDR3 nucleotides: TGTGCCAGCAGCTTAGTCGGGCCGAGCTCTGGAAACACCATATATTTT.

The genes are TRBV6-5 and TRBJ2-2; tentatively, D is TRBD1 (5 bases). This CDR3 spans 15 amino acids. CDR1 and CDR2 from the germline V gene are MNHEY and SVGAGI. V lost 2 bases to trimming and J lost 5 bases, with 12 bases between them. CDR3 amino acids: CASSYAYRFTGELFF. CDR3 in DNA: TGTGCCAGCAGTTACGCGTACAGGTTTACCGGGGAGCTGTTTTTT.

The J gene is TRBJ1-5, the V gene TRBV7-8, with D uncertain. The CDR3 consists of 14 residues. Germline CDR1 is SGHVS and CDR2 is FQNEAQ. Deletions cut 0 bases from V and 4 bases from J, with 7 bases between. CDR3 region: CASSLAGTNQPQHF. The CDR3 DNA reads as TGTGCCAGCAGCTTAGCCGGCACTAATCAGCCCCAGCATTTT.

The gene calls are TRBV11-2 and TRBJ2-7, with 7 bases matching TRBD1. Per germline, CDR1 SGHAT and CDR2 FQNNGV. This CDR3 region has 15 residues. The V and J ends lost 2 bases and 3 bases, in that order; junction bases with no gene match: 7. The CDR3 DNA reads as TGTGCCAGCAGCTTATCTCAACAGGGGTACTACGAGCAGTACTTC. It translates to CASSLSQQGYYEQYF.